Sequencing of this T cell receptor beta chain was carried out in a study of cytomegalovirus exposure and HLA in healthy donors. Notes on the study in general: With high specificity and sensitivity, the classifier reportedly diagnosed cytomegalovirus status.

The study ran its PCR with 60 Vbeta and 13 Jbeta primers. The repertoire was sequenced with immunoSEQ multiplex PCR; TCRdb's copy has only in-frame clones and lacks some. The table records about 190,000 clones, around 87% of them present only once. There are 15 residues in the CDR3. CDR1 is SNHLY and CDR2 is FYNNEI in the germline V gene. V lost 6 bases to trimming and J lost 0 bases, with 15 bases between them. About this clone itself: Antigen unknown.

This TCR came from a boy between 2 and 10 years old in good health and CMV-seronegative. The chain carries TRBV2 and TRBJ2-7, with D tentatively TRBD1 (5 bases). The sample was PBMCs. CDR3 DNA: TGTGCCAGCAGAACCGACAGTGCCCTCTCCTACGAGCAGTACTTC. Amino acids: CASRTDSALSYEQYF.